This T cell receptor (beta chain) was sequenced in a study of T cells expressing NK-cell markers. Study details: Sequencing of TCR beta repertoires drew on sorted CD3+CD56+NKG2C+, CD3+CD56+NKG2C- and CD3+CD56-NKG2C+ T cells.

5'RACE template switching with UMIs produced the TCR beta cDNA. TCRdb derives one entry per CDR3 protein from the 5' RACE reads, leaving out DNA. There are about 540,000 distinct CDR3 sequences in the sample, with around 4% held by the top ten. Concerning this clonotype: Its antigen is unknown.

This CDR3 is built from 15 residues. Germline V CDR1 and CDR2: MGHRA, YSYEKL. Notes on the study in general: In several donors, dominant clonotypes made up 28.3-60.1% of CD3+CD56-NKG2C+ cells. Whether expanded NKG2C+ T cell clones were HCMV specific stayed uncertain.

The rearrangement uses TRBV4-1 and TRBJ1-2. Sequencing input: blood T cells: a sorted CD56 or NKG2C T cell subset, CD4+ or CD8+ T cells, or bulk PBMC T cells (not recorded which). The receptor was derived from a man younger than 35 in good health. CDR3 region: CASSQQSTGIYGYTF.